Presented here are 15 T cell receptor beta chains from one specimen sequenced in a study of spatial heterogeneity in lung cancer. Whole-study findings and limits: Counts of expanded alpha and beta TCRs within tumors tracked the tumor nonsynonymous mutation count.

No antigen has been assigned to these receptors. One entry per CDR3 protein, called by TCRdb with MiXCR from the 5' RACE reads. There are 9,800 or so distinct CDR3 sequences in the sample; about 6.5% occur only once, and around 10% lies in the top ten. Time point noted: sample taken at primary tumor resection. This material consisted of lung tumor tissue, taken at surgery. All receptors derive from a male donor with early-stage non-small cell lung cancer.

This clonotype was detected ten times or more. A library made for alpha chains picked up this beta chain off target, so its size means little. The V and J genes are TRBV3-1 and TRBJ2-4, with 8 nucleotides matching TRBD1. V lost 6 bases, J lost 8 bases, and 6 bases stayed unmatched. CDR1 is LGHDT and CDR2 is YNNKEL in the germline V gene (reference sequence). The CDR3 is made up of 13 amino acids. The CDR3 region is CASSRYRGDIQYF. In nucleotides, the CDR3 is TGTGCCAGCAGTCGGTACAGGGGGGACATTCAGTACTTC.

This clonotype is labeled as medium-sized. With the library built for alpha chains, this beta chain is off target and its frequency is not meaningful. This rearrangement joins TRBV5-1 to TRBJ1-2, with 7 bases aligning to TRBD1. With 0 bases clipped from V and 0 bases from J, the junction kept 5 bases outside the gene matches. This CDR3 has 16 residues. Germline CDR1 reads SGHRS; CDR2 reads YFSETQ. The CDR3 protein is CASSLDFGTANYGYTF. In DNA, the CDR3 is TGCGCCAGCAGCTTGGATTTTGGGACAGCTAACTATGGCTACACCTTC.

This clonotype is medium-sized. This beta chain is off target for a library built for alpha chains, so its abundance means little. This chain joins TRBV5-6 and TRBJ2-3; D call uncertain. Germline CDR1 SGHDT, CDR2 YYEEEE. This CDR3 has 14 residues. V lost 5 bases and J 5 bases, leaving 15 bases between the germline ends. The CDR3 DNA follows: TGTGCCAGCAGGCCCCCAGGCGTTGGAGATACGCAGTATTTT. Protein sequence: CASRPPGVGDTQYF.

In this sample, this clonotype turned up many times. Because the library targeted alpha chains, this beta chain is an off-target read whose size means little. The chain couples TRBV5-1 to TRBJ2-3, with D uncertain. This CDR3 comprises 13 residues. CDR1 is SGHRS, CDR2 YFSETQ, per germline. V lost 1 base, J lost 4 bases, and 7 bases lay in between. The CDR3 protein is CASSLYGADTQYF. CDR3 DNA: TGCGCCAGCAGCTTGTATGGGGCAGATACGCAGTATTTT.

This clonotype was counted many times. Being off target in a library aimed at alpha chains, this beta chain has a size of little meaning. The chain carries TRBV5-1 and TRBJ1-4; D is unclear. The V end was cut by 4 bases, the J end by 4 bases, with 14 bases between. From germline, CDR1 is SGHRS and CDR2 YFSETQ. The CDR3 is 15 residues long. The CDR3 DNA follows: TGCGCCAGCAGCCCTAGTCCCACCTATAATGAAAAACTGTTTTTT. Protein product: CASSPSPTYNEKLFF.

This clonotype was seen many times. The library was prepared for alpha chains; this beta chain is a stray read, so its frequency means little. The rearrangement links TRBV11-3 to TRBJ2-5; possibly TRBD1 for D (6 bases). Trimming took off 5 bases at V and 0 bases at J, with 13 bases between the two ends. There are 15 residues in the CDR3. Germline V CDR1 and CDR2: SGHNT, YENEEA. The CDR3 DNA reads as TGTGCCAGCAGCCCCGGGACACAGAACCAAGAGACCCAGTACTTC. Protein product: CASSPGTQNQETQYF.

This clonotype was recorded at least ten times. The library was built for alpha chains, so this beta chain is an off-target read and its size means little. CDR3 in amino acids: CASSPKRTGYTEAFF. CDR3 DNA sequence: TGTGCCAGCTCACCTAAACGCACAGGGTACACTGAAGCTTTCTTT. V is TRBV18 and J is TRBJ1-1, with D possibly TRBD1 on 6 matching bases. This CDR3 comprises 15 residues. The ends were cut back, 3 bases at V and 3 bases at J, with 14 bases in the middle. CDR1 is KGHSH, CDR2 LQKENI, per germline.

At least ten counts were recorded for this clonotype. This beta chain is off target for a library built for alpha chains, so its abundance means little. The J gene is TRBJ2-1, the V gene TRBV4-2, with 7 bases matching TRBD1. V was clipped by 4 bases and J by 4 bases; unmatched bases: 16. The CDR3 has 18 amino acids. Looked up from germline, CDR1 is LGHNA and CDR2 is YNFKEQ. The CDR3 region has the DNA TGTGCCAGCAGCCCCCGGGACAGTACAAAACACCGTTACAATGAGCAGTTCTTC. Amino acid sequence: CASSPRDSTKHRYNEQFF.

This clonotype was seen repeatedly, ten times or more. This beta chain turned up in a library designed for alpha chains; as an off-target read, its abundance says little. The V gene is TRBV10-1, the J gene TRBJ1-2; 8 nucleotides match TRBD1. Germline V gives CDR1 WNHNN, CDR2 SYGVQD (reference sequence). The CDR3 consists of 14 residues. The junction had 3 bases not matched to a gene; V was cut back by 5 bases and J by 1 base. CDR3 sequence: CASSSGGLNYGYTF. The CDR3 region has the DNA TGCGCCAGCAGTTCAGGGGGCCTTAACTATGGCTACACCTTC.

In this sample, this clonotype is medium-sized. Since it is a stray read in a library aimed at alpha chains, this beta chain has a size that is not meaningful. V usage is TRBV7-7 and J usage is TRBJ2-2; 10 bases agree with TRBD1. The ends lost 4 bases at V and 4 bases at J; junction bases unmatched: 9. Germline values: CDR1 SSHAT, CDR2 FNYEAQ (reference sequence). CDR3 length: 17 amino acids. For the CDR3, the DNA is TGTGCCAGCAGCTCGATGTACGGGACAGGGGCCACCGGGGAGCTGTTTTTT. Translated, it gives CASSSMYGTGATGELFF.

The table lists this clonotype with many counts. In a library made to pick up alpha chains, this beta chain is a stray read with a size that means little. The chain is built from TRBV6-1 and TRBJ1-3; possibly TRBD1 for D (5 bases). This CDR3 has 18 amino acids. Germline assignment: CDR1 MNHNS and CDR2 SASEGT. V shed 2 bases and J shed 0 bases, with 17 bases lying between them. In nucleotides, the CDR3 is TGTGCCAGCAGTGAATCGGACATAGGGCGCCTCTCTGGAAACACCATATATTTT. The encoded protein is CASSESDIGRLSGNTIYF.

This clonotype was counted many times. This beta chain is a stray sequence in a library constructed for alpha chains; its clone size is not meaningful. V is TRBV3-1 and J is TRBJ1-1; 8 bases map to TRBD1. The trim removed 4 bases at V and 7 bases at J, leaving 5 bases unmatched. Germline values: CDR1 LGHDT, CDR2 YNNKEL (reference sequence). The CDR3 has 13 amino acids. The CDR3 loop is CASSPGQGGEAFF. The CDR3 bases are TGTGCCAGCAGCCCCGGACAGGGTGGTGAAGCTTTCTTT.

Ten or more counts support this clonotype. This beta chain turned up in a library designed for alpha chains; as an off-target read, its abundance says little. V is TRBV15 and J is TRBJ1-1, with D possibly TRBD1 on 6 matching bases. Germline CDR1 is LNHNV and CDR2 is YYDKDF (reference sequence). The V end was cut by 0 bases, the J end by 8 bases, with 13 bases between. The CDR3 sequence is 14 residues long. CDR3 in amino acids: CATSRDLAGVEAFF. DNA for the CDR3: TGTGCCACCAGCAGAGATCTAGCAGGGGTCGAAGCTTTCTTT.

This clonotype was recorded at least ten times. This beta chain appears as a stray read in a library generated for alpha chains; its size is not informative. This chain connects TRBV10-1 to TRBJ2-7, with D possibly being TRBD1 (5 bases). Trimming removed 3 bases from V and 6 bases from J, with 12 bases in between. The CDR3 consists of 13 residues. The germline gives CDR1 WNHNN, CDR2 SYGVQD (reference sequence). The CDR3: CASSEYATAEQYF. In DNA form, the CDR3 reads TGCGCCAGCAGTGAATATGCGACAGCCGAGCAGTACTTC.

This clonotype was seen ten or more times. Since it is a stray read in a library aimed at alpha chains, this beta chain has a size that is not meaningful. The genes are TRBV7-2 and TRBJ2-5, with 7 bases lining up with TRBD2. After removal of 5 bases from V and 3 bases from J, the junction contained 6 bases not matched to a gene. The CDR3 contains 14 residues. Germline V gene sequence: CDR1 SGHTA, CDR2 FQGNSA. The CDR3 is CASSTSRGEETQYF. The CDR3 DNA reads TGTGCCAGCAGCACTAGTCGGGGGGAAGAGACCCAGTACTTC.